This TCR beta chain comes out of a study of blood T cell repertoires in COVID-19. Study as a whole: COVID-19 samples, acute and convalescent, were from the United States, Italy and Spain.

J gave up 5 bases and V 5 bases, and 9 bases lay outside the gene matches. Germline CDR1 and CDR2: MNHEY and SMNVEV (reference sequence). There are 15 residues in the CDR3. Measured with immunoSEQ multiplex PCR; TCRdb has only the in-frame clones, and not every one. The sample holds about 150,000 clones; around four fifths are singletons and the top ten take roughly 2%. The material sequenced was peripheral blood. This TCR derives from a woman of 80 years or more with acute or convalescent COVID-19. The chain joins TRBV27 to TRBJ2-1, with 7 bases fitting TRBD2. The CDR3 sequence is CASSLTSQDNNEQFF. DNA for the CDR3: TGTGCCAGCAGTCTGACTAGCCAAGATAACAATGAGCAGTTCTTC.